This T cell receptor beta chain was recorded in a study of cytomegalovirus exposure and HLA in healthy donors. Whole-study results and caveats: Solely CMV serostatus was available to characterize immune exposure. In a later analysis, HLA-associated beta chains showed higher expansion and lower generation probabilities than comparable chains. Sequence variants that were highly shared formed a cluster that was likely a sequencing artifact.

This CDR3 comprises 17 residues. Per the germline V gene, CDR1 is LGHNA and CDR2 is YNFKEQ. After removal of 0 bases from V and 7 bases from J, the junction contained 10 bases not matched to a gene. Of note for this clone: Its target is unknown.

Primers included in the PCR were 60 Vbeta and 13 Jbeta primers. Produced via immunoSEQ multiplex PCR; TCRdb's table is partial and in-frame only. The data show 180,000 or so clones, around 80% seen once. The J gene is TRBJ2-1, the V gene TRBV4-2; TRBD2 matches at 9 bases. The sequence was obtained from a woman in her sixties in good health and CMV-seropositive. Sequencing was performed on PBMCs. The CDR3, as DNA: TGTGCCAGCAGCCAAGATGGCGGGGGGGGGACGGGGAATGAGCAGTTCTTC. Its translation is CASSQDGGGGTGNEQFF.